The 4 T cell receptor beta chains listed next were all sequenced from one sample in a study of regulatory T cells in long-lasting Graves disease. CDR3 regions were amplified by Arm-PCR using iRepertoire HTBI primers to build TCR beta libraries. A single record per CDR3 protein comes from TCRdb applying MiXCR to the multiplex PCR reads. The table records approximately 360,000 distinct CDR3 sequences, approximately 12% of them present only once. Time point denoted: newly diagnosed GD, antithyroid drugs for less than 3 months. Preparation of the TCR library used RNA extracted from PBMCs. These same records also appear under a second study, on T cells in Graves' hyperthyroidism and ophthalmopathy.

The sample in question was peripheral blood mononuclear cells (PBMCs), obtained at new diagnosis, from a patient treated with antithyroid drugs. The receptors stem from a young woman with Graves disease.

This clonotype has at least ten counts. The chain uses TRBV6-1 and TRBJ1-3; D perhaps matches TRBD1 (6 bases). CDR3 length: 14 residues. Germline V gene data show CDR1 as MNHNS and CDR2 as SASEGT. V lost 7 bases, J lost 0 bases, and 10 bases lay in between. This chain's CDR3 is CASKAGVSGNTIYF. CDR3 in DNA: TGTGCCAGCAAGGCAGGGGTCTCTGGAAACACCATATATTTT.

The sample holds many counts of this clonotype. J is TRBJ1-2 and V is TRBV29-1; TRBD1 might be the D (5 bases). Germline V CDR1 and CDR2: SQVTM, ANQGSEA. This CDR3 contains 15 residues. The V and J ends lost 0 bases and 4 bases respectively, with 15 bases between them. CDR3 nucleotide sequence: TGCAGCGTTGAAGAAGGGGATCCTGAGGTCTATGGCTACACCTTC. Residues: CSVEEGDPEVYGYTF.

This clonotype showed up many times. Written as DNA, the CDR3 is TGTGCCAGCAGCTTAAGATTAGCGGGGGGGCTAGAGACCCAGTACTTC. It is translated as CASSLRLAGGLETQYF. This rearrangement joins TRBV7-2 to TRBJ2-1, with 11 bases that match TRBD2. The end of the DNA fits TRBJ2-5 better, so the J call may be wrong. Germline loops: CDR1 SGHTA, CDR2 FQGNSA. The CDR3 totals 16 residues.

This clonotype occurred many times. The rearrangement links TRBV29-1 to TRBJ2-7; 7 nucleotides match TRBD2. In germline, CDR1 is SQVTM, CDR2 ANQGSEA. The CDR3 totals 14 residues. Trimming cost V 6 bases and J 3 bases; bases outside gene matches: 11. CDR3 residues: CSVALRLADYEQYF. The CDR3, as DNA: TGCAGCGTGGCCCTTCGACTAGCTGACTACGAGCAGTACTTC.